The rows below give T cell receptor beta chains drawn from one sample of a study of human T cells and chemical hapten exposure. TCRdb passed the RACE reads through MiXCR, listing each CDR3 protein once. The sample contains 300,000 to 350,000 distinct CDR3 sequences, around 7% of which appear only once. Material: whole blood, obtained in connection with sensitization to the hapten diphenylcyclopropenone (DPC). These receptor sequences come from a woman aged 18-29 years with alopecia areata. Some clones in this sample may be carry-over from other donors' samples. The CDR3 runs from the conserved cysteine through the conserved F or W. D genes are given only for firm matches. A row's size may be missing; if present it is once, few, many or a size class.

CDR3 length: 15; clone size: few; J gene: TRBJ1-6; V gene: TRBV4-3; D gene: -; CDR3 DNA: TGCGCCAGCAGCCAGGGTCTCCAGCCCCCCTTAGGCCCCCACTTT; CDR3 protein: CASSQGLQPPLGPHF
CDR3 length: 14; clone size: few; J gene: TRBJ1-2; V gene: TRBV5-1; D gene: -; CDR3 DNA: TGCGCCAGCAGCAGCATAGGGATTCCTCATGGCTACACCTTC; CDR3 protein: CASSSIGIPHGYTF
CDR3 length: 12; clone size: many; J gene: TRBJ2-2; V gene: TRBV5-6; D gene: -; CDR3 DNA: TGTGCCAGCAGCTTGGGTCCCGGGGAGCTGTTTTTT; CDR3 protein: CASSLGPGELFF
CDR3 length: 13; clone size: few; J gene: TRBJ1-5; V gene: TRBV7-9; D gene: -; CDR3 DNA: TGTGCCAGCAGCTTATCGGAGAATCAGCCCCAGCATTTT; CDR3 protein: CASSLSENQPQHF
CDR3 length: 15; clone size: -; J gene: TRBJ2-7; V gene: TRBV14; D gene: -; CDR3 DNA: TGTGCCAGCAGCCAAGAGCCAGCGGTATCCTACGAGCAGTACTTC; CDR3 protein: CASSQEPAVSYEQYF
CDR3 length: 16; clone size: many; J gene: TRBJ2-4; V gene: TRBV6-2/TRBV6-3; D gene: -; CDR3 DNA: TGTGCCAGCAGTTACCAGCCTAGCAAAGCCAAAAACATTCAGTACTTC; CDR3 protein: CASSYQPSKAKNIQYF
CDR3 length: 16; clone size: few; J gene: TRBJ2-7; V gene: TRBV29-1; D gene: TRBD1; CDR3 DNA: TGCAGCGTCTCCGGGACAGGGGCTTCGAGCTCCTACGAGCAGTACTTC; CDR3 protein: CSVSGTGASSSYEQYF
CDR3 length: 13; clone size: many; J gene: TRBJ2-5; V gene: TRBV12-3/TRBV12-4; D gene: -; CDR3 DNA: TGTGCCAGCACCGCGGGCCTCCCACGGACCCAGTACTTC; CDR3 protein: CASTAGLPRTQYF
CDR3 length: 13; clone size: few; J gene: TRBJ1-5; V gene: TRBV2; D gene: -; CDR3 DNA: TGTGCCAGCAGAGAAGAAGTCAATCAGCCCCAGCATTTT; CDR3 protein: CASREEVNQPQHF
CDR3 length: 12; clone size: many; J gene: TRBJ1-2; V gene: TRBV6-6; D gene: -; CDR3 DNA: TGTGCCAGCAGTCGCGGACCGTATGGCTACACCTTC; CDR3 protein: CASSRGPYGYTF
CDR3 length: 13; clone size: many; J gene: TRBJ2-7; V gene: TRBV5-5; D gene: -; CDR3 DNA: TGTGCCAGCAGCTTGGTCGGGGGTTACGAGCAGTACTTC; CDR3 protein: CASSLVGGYEQYF
CDR3 length: 14; clone size: many; J gene: TRBJ2-1; V gene: TRBV27; D gene: -; CDR3 DNA: TGTGCCAGCCCGATCCGGGGGCTATCGAATGAGCAGTTCTTC; CDR3 protein: CASPIRGLSNEQFF
CDR3 length: 16; clone size: -; J gene: TRBJ1-5; V gene: TRBV7-2; D gene: TRBD1; CDR3 DNA: TGTGCCAGCAGCTCCATGGGAGGCAGGGGGAATCAGCCCCAGCATTTT; CDR3 protein: CASSSMGGRGNQPQHF
CDR3 length: 14; clone size: -; J gene: TRBJ2-6; V gene: TRBV27; D gene: -; CDR3 DNA: TGTGCAAGCGCGAAGGGGGACGCTAAAGGAGTCCTGACTTTC; CDR3 protein: CASAKGDAKGVLTF
CDR3 length: 16; clone size: few; J gene: TRBJ1-2; V gene: TRBV6-5; D gene: -; CDR3 DNA: TGTGCCAGCAGTTACTCGTTGCCAGGGACTAACTATGGCTACACCTTC; CDR3 protein: CASSYSLPGTNYGYTF
CDR3 length: 14; clone size: few; J gene: TRBJ1-1; V gene: TRBV20-1; D gene: -; CDR3 DNA: TGCAGTGCTGGTGACGCAACCCGGGCAACTGAAGCTTTCTTT; CDR3 protein: CSAGDATRATEAFF
CDR3 length: 14; clone size: many; J gene: TRBJ1-1; V gene: TRBV7-9; D gene: TRBD1; CDR3 DNA: TGTGCCAGCAGCTTAGCCAGGGGGCCCACTGAAGCTTTCTTT; CDR3 protein: CASSLARGPTEAFF
CDR3 length: 13; clone size: few; J gene: TRBJ1-5; V gene: TRBV6-6; D gene: -; CDR3 DNA: TGTGCCAGCAGTTCGTCCCGGGAGCAGCCCCAGCATTTT; CDR3 protein: CASSSSREQPQHF
CDR3 length: 17; clone size: few; J gene: TRBJ1-6; V gene: TRBV4-3; D gene: -; CDR3 DNA: TGCGCCAGCAGCCAAGTTCTGCAGAGCTCCTATAATTCACCCCTCCACTTT; CDR3 protein: CASSQVLQSSYNSPLHF
CDR3 length: 15; clone size: -; J gene: TRBJ1-1; V gene: TRBV28; D gene: TRBD1; CDR3 DNA: TGTGCCAGCAGTCACTTACAGGGGGCATACACTGAAGCTTTCTTT; CDR3 protein: CASSHLQGAYTEAFF
CDR3 length: 15; clone size: few; J gene: TRBJ1-1; V gene: TRBV25-1; D gene: -; CDR3 DNA: TGTGCCAGCAGTTTGCAGACAGGCGTGAACACTGAAGCTTTCTTT; CDR3 protein: CASSLQTGVNTEAFF
CDR3 length: 14; clone size: -; J gene: TRBJ2-5; V gene: TRBV7-2; D gene: -; CDR3 DNA: TGTGCCAGCAGCCCGGACCTTGCACTAGAGACCCAGTACTTC; CDR3 protein: CASSPDLALETQYF
CDR3 length: 14; clone size: few; J gene: TRBJ2-7; V gene: TRBV5-5; D gene: TRBD1; CDR3 DNA: TGTGCCAGCAGCTTGGCGACAGGGGACTACGAGCAGTACTTC; CDR3 protein: CASSLATGDYEQYF
CDR3 length: 16; clone size: many; J gene: TRBJ2-5; V gene: TRBV12-3/TRBV12-4; D gene: TRBD1; CDR3 DNA: TGTGCCAGCAGCGTCGGGGACAGGGGTTTTCGAGAGACCCAGTACTTC; CDR3 protein: CASSVGDRGFRETQYF
CDR3 length: 15; clone size: -; J gene: TRBJ1-6; V gene: TRBV7-2; D gene: -; CDR3 DNA: TGTGCCAGCAGCGCGTCGTTGGTCATTAATTCACCCCTCCACTTT; CDR3 protein: CASSASLVINSPLHF
CDR3 length: 14; clone size: many; J gene: TRBJ2-3; V gene: TRBV28; D gene: -; CDR3 DNA: TGTGCCAGCAGTTTTTACGGGGCCACAGATACGCAGTATTTT; CDR3 protein: CASSFYGATDTQYF
CDR3 length: 14; clone size: many; J gene: TRBJ2-2; V gene: TRBV29-1; D gene: TRBD1; CDR3 DNA: TGCAGCGTTGTCGGACAGGGCAACACCGGGGAGCTGTTTTTT; CDR3 protein: CSVVGQGNTGELFF
CDR3 length: 12; clone size: few; J gene: TRBJ1-1; V gene: TRBV6-5; D gene: -; CDR3 DNA: TGTGCCAGCTACCAATTCTTGTCGATAGCTTTCTTT; CDR3 protein: CASYQFLSIAFF
CDR3 length: 14; clone size: -; J gene: TRBJ1-1; V gene: TRBV6-5; D gene: TRBD1; CDR3 DNA: TGTGCCAGCAGTTACGGTCACAGGGGGCGGGAAGCTTTCTTT; CDR3 protein: CASSYGHRGREAFF
CDR3 length: 11; clone size: many; J gene: TRBJ2-5; V gene: TRBV29-1; D gene: -; CDR3 DNA: TGCAGCTGGTCGGGGGTGGAGACCCAGTACTTC; CDR3 protein: CSWSGVETQYF
CDR3 length: 14; clone size: few; J gene: TRBJ2-3; V gene: TRBV5-1; D gene: TRBD1; CDR3 DNA: TGCGCCAGCAGCTTGGACAGGGGAGAAGATACGCAGTATTTT; CDR3 protein: CASSLDRGEDTQYF
CDR3 length: 15; clone size: many; J gene: TRBJ2-2; V gene: TRBV9; D gene: TRBD2; CDR3 DNA: TGTGCCAGCAGCGTAACCACTAGCGGGGGCGGGGAGCTGTTTTTT; CDR3 protein: CASSVTTSGGGELFF
CDR3 length: 14; clone size: many; J gene: TRBJ2-4; V gene: TRBV5-4; D gene: -; CDR3 DNA: TGTGCCAGCAGCTTGTCGTTGGGCAAAAACATTCAGTACTTC; CDR3 protein: CASSLSLGKNIQYF
CDR3 length: 13; clone size: many; J gene: TRBJ1-1; V gene: TRBV13; D gene: -; CDR3 DNA: TGTGCCAGCAGCCTTGAACAGGGAACTGAAGCTTTCTTT; CDR3 protein: CASSLEQGTEAFF
CDR3 length: 17; clone size: few; J gene: TRBJ1-5; V gene: TRBV6-2/TRBV6-3; D gene: TRBD1; CDR3 DNA: TGTGCCAGCAGCTACGACAGGGGGCAAATAAGGAATCAGCCCCAGCATTTT; CDR3 protein: CASSYDRGQIRNQPQHF
CDR3 length: 13; clone size: many; J gene: TRBJ2-3; V gene: TRBV4-3; D gene: -; CDR3 DNA: TGCGCCAGCGGGGGGAGGGGGCTCGATACGCAGTATTTT; CDR3 protein: CASGGRGLDTQYF
CDR3 length: 13; clone size: few; J gene: TRBJ2-5; V gene: TRBV12-5; D gene: TRBD1; CDR3 DNA: TGTGCTAGTGGATTAGGGACAGAAGAGACCCAGTACTTC; CDR3 protein: CASGLGTEETQYF
CDR3 length: 14; clone size: many; J gene: TRBJ2-3; V gene: TRBV5-5; D gene: -; CDR3 DNA: TGTGCCAGCAGCTTGCCCCAGCGCACAGATACGCAGTATTTT; CDR3 protein: CASSLPQRTDTQYF
CDR3 length: 15; clone size: -; J gene: TRBJ1-6; V gene: TRBV5-5; D gene: -; CDR3 DNA: TGTGCCAGCAGCCCGTGGCGGATCCCGGGTTCACCCCTCCACTTT; CDR3 protein: CASSPWRIPGSPLHF
CDR3 length: 12; clone size: few; J gene: TRBJ1-1; V gene: TRBV12-3/TRBV12-4; D gene: -; CDR3 DNA: TGTGCCTCCCAACCTCTCCGGGGCGAAGCTTTCTTT; CDR3 protein: CASQPLRGEAFF
CDR3 length: 16; clone size: -; J gene: TRBJ1-6; V gene: TRBV4-3; D gene: -; CDR3 DNA: TGCGCCAGCAGCCAAGATTTTCAAGTCTATAATTCACCCCTCCACTTT; CDR3 protein: CASSQDFQVYNSPLHF
CDR3 length: 18; clone size: few; J gene: TRBJ2-6; V gene: TRBV14; D gene: -; CDR3 DNA: TGTGCCAGCAGCCCACCCGGGACTTTCTTCTCTGGGGCCAACGTCCTGACTTTC; CDR3 protein: CASSPPGTFFSGANVLTF
CDR3 length: 10; clone size: -; J gene: TRBJ1-2; V gene: TRBV2; D gene: -; CDR3 DNA: TGTGCCAGCAAAGGAGATGGCTACACCTTC; CDR3 protein: CASKGDGYTF
CDR3 length: 15; clone size: -; J gene: TRBJ2-3; V gene: TRBV12-3/TRBV12-4; D gene: TRBD2; CDR3 DNA: TGTGCCAGCAGTTCACGTACTAGCGCTTCCGATACGCAGTATTTT; CDR3 protein: CASSSRTSASDTQYF
CDR3 length: 15; clone size: many; J gene: TRBJ2-7; V gene: TRBV28; D gene: -; CDR3 DNA: TGTGCCAGCAGTGCTGGAGGGGGGGCAAGCTACGAGCAGTACTTC; CDR3 protein: CASSAGGGASYEQYF
CDR3 length: 14; clone size: -; J gene: TRBJ1-2; V gene: TRBV3-1; D gene: -; CDR3 DNA: TGTGCCAGCAGCCAAGATACCACAGGGAATGGCTACACCTTC; CDR3 protein: CASSQDTTGNGYTF
CDR3 length: 15; clone size: few; J gene: TRBJ2-3; V gene: TRBV5-1; D gene: -; CDR3 DNA: TGCGCCAGCAGCTTGCTGCTAGCGCAGGCAGATACGCAGTATTTT; CDR3 protein: CASSLLLAQADTQYF
CDR3 length: 15; clone size: many; J gene: TRBJ1-1; V gene: TRBV20-1; D gene: -; CDR3 DNA: TGCAGTGCCTTTCCCGATGCGGGGGGCAACACTGAAGCTTTCTTT; CDR3 protein: CSAFPDAGGNTEAFF
CDR3 length: 11; clone size: -; J gene: TRBJ1-1; V gene: TRBV20-1; D gene: -; CDR3 DNA: TGCAGTGCTAGCCAGGGGACTGAAGCTTTCTTT; CDR3 protein: CSASQGTEAFF
CDR3 length: 17; clone size: -; J gene: TRBJ2-6; V gene: TRBV12-3/TRBV12-4; D gene: -; CDR3 DNA: TGTGCCAGCAGTCCTACTTCATCTCCCTCTGGGGCCAACGTCCTGACTTTC; CDR3 protein: CASSPTSSPSGANVLTF
CDR3 length: 20; clone size: -; J gene: TRBJ2-6; V gene: TRBV7-9; D gene: -; CDR3 DNA: TGTGCCAGCAGCTGGCCCCTTAGAGGGTCTCAAAGCTCTGGGGCCAACGTCCTGACTTTC; CDR3 protein: CASSWPLRGSQSSGANVLTF
CDR3 length: 10; clone size: few; J gene: TRBJ2-7; V gene: TRBV9; D gene: -; CDR3 DNA: TGTGCCAAGAAGAAATACGAGCAGTACTTC; CDR3 protein: CAKKKYEQYF
CDR3 length: 14; clone size: many; J gene: TRBJ1-1; V gene: TRBV7-2; D gene: TRBD1; CDR3 DNA: TGTGCCAGCAGCTTAGGCAGGGGGAGGACTGAAGCTTTCTTT; CDR3 protein: CASSLGRGRTEAFF
CDR3 length: 14; clone size: many; J gene: TRBJ2-7; V gene: TRBV7-9; D gene: TRBD1; CDR3 DNA: TGTGCCAGCAGCCCGCGGACAGGGTCCTACGAGCAGTACTTC; CDR3 protein: CASSPRTGSYEQYF
CDR3 length: 16; clone size: many; J gene: TRBJ2-1; V gene: TRBV6-2/TRBV6-3; D gene: TRBD2; CDR3 DNA: TGTGCCAGCGCGACTAGGGCTAGCGGGGGATACAATGAGCAGTTCTTC; CDR3 protein: CASATRASGGYNEQFF
CDR3 length: 13; clone size: -; J gene: TRBJ1-1; V gene: TRBV6-6; D gene: -; CDR3 DNA: TGTGCCAGCAGTTCTGGTCGGGACACTGAAGCTTTCTTT; CDR3 protein: CASSSGRDTEAFF
CDR3 length: 12; clone size: few; J gene: TRBJ2-7; V gene: TRBV20-1; D gene: -; CDR3 DNA: TGCAGTGCTAGACAGGGGTTGGGGGAGCAGTACTTC; CDR3 protein: CSARQGLGEQYF
CDR3 length: 14; clone size: few; J gene: TRBJ2-7; V gene: TRBV28; D gene: -; CDR3 DNA: TGTGCCAGCAGTCCTTTGACGGGGATCCGGGAGCAGTACTTC; CDR3 protein: CASSPLTGIREQYF
CDR3 length: 14; clone size: few; J gene: TRBJ1-4; V gene: TRBV13; D gene: TRBD1; CDR3 DNA: TGTGCCAGCAGCAGGGACAGGGGGCAAGAAAAACTGTTTTTT; CDR3 protein: CASSRDRGQEKLFF